The 10 T cell receptor beta chains below all came from one sample that was sequenced in a study of cytomegalovirus exposure and HLA in healthy donors. With 60 Vbeta and 13 Jbeta primers, the PCR was carried out. TCRdb's copy holds only in-frame clones and misses some; the assay was immunoSEQ multiplex PCR. Of some 130,000 clones in the sample, about 66% were seen once. The sequencing sample was made of PBMCs. The receptors derive from a human donor in good health.

The rearrangement joins TRBV28 to TRBJ2-7; the match to TRBD2 covers 11 bases. V shed 5 bases, J shed 5 bases, and the junction held 23 bases outside the gene matches. Per germline, CDR1 MDHEN and CDR2 SYDVKM. The CDR3 loop spans 20 amino acids. The CDR3 nucleotides are TGTGCCAGCAGTCCGTCGACCCGTATAGCGGGAGGGCCCCCTCCTAACGAGCAGTACTTC. Translating gives CASSPSTRIAGGPPPNEQYF.

V gene TRBV13 combines with J gene TRBJ2-3; 10 bases align to TRBD1. The CDR3 is 13 residues long. Germline CDR1 PRHDT, CDR2 FYEKMQ (reference sequence). Trimming took 7 bases from V and 5 from J; bases not matched to a gene: 3. In DNA, the CDR3 is TGTGCCAGCACGACAGGGGGCCAAGATACGCAGTATTTT. Amino acids: CASTTGGQDTQYF.

This clone was seen only a few times. The chain uses TRBV5-8 and TRBJ1-2, with 7 bases fitting TRBD1. V gave up 1 base and J gave up 8 bases; unmatched junction bases: 11. Germline CDR1 reads SGHTS; CDR2 reads YDEGEE. CDR3 length equals 15 residues. CDR3 nucleotides: TGTGCCAGCAGCTTGCTGGGACAGCCCGGGACGGGCTACACCTTC. Its protein is CASSLLGQPGTGYTF.

The chain's CDR3 is CAISQTGEPYGYTF. The DNA of the CDR3 is TGTGCCATCAGCCAGACAGGCGAACCCTATGGCTACACCTTC. The rearrangement joins TRBV10-3 to TRBJ1-2; weak D call: TRBD1 (6 bases). The V gene's germline CDR1 is ENHRY and CDR2 SYGVKD. The CDR3 loop spans 14 amino acids. The ends were cut back, 6 bases at V and 4 bases at J, with 15 bases in the middle.

J is TRBJ2-7 and V is TRBV28, with TRBD1 matching over 7 bases. CDR1 and CDR2 (germline): MDHEN, SYDVKM. This CDR3 has 17 amino acids. J was trimmed by 5 bases and V by 5 bases; bases with no gene match: 18. CDR3 region: CASSPTFDYRGGNEQYF. In DNA, the CDR3 is TGTGCCAGCAGTCCGACCTTCGATTACAGGGGTGGAAACGAGCAGTACTTC.

The chain couples TRBV7-8 to TRBJ2-2; tentative D call: TRBD1 (5 bases). Trimming took off 6 bases at V and 4 bases at J, with 12 bases between the two ends. This CDR3 comprises 14 residues. CDR1 and CDR2 from the germline V gene are SGHVS and FQNEAQ. CDR3 DNA sequence: TGTGCCAGCAGTCTAGTCAGGGTCACCGGGGAGCTGTTTTTT. It encodes CASSLVRVTGELFF.

A word on this clone: Other DNA variants within this sample encode the same CDR3. The chain has TRBV7-2 and TRBJ1-5; 11 positions match TRBD1. The CDR3 is made up of 15 amino acids. V trimming: 5 bases; J trimming: 7 bases; junction bases outside the gene matches: 7. CDR1 and CDR2 from the germline V gene are SGHTA and FQGNSA. The CDR3 DNA is TGTGCCAGCAGCCTCGGACAGGGGGCAGGGCAGCCCCAGCATTTT. This encodes CASSLGQGAGQPQHF.

V usage is TRBV5-1 and J usage is TRBJ2-1, with TRBD2 matching 9 bases. CDR1 and CDR2 (germline): SGHRS, YFSETQ. This CDR3 has 17 amino acids. With V trimmed by 0 bases and J by 2 bases, 6 bases remained unmatched. The CDR3 DNA sequence: TGCGCCAGCAGCTTGGGGGTTCTAGCGGGAACCTACAATGAGCAGTTCTTC. It yields the protein CASSLGVLAGTYNEQFF.

The J gene is TRBJ2-1, the V gene TRBV9; 13 bases fit TRBD2. This CDR3 has 18 residues. The germline V gene encodes CDR1 SGDLS and CDR2 YYNGEE. The ends lost 3 bases at V and 5 bases at J; junction bases unmatched: 11. The CDR3 loop is CASSEQSLAGGPNNEQFF. CDR3 coding DNA: TGTGCCAGCAGCGAACAATCACTAGCGGGAGGGCCGAACAATGAGCAGTTCTTC.

The chain is built from TRBV6-1 and TRBJ2-5; D gene unclear. With the DNA end fitting TRBJ2-7 better, the J assignment may be wrong. Germline V gene data show CDR1 as MNHNS and CDR2 as SASEGT. The CDR3 runs to 10 residues. The CDR3 loop reads CASWNYEQYF. DNA of the CDR3: TGTGCCAGCTGGAACTACGAGCAGTACTTC.